Described below is a single T cell receptor (beta chain) sequence and its context. The antigen remains undetermined. Produced via immunoSEQ multiplex PCR; TCRdb's table is partial and in-frame only. The sample yields 100,000 or so clones, roughly 91% seen once. The record originates from a study of graft-versus-host responses after intestinal transplantation. The germline CDR1 and CDR2 sequences are MNHEY and SVGAGI. The V end lost 2 bases, the J end lost 10 bases, and 12 bases lay between the germline ends. CDR3 length equals 13 residues. The gene calls are TRBV6-5 and TRBJ2-1; possibly TRBD1 for D (6 bases). The clonotype originates from a human donor who received an intestinal transplant. The input for sequencing was unstimulated CD8+ T cells sorted from spleen or lymph node cells, taken before intestinal transplant. CDR3 sequence (DNA): TGTGCCAGCAGTTACGATACCGGGACAGAGCAGTTCTTC. Amino acids: CASSYDTGTEQFF.